The source of this T cell receptor beta chain is a study of regulatory T cells in long-lasting Graves disease. Study-wide context: Graves' patients, newly diagnosed, had taken antithyroid drugs under 3 months.

Germline V gives CDR1 SEHNR, CDR2 FQNEAQ (reference sequence). The CDR3 runs 16 residues. The germline V and J ends were trimmed by 5 bases and 8 bases, with 19 bases remaining between them. This clonotype was observed at least ten times. The authors built TCR beta libraries using iRepertoire HTBI primers and Arm-PCR of CDR3 regions. TCRdb independently ran MiXCR on the multiplex PCR reads; one entry per CDR3 protein. The repertoire consists of about 430,000 distinct CDR3 sequences, with about 15% occurring once and the leading ten covering approximately 7.6%. This sample's time point: newly diagnosed GD, antithyroid drugs for less than 3 months. PBMCs provided the RNA from which the TCR library was made. The same sample was also studied in work on T cells in Graves' hyperthyroidism and ophthalmopathy.

This chain uses TRBV7-9 with TRBJ1-6; TRBD1 is a possible D gene (5 bases). The receptor was derived from a woman aged 40 to 50 with Graves disease. The sample consisted of peripheral blood mononuclear cells (PBMCs), taken at new diagnosis, from a patient treated with antithyroid drugs. The CDR3 sequence is CASSHFGVGGDSPLHF. CDR3 DNA sequence: TGTGCCAGCAGCCACTTCGGGGTCGGGGGGGATTCACCCCTCCACTTT. Complete variable domain (other parts from reference TRBV7-9 and TRBJ1-6): DTGVSQNPRHKITKRGQNVTFRCDPISEHNRLYWYRQTLGQGPEFLTYFQNEAQLEKSRLLSDRFSAERPKGSFSTLEIQRTEQGDSAMYLCASSHFGVGGDSPLHFGNGTRLTVT.